This is a list of T cell receptor beta chains from one sample in a study of blood T cells in healthy people across ages. TCRdb re-derived calls from the 5' RACE reads in MiXCR, one entry per CDR3 protein. The data contain roughly 2 million distinct CDR3 sequences, less than 50% of them singletons. Sequenced input: blood. Source of these receptors: a woman in her thirties or forties in good health. Each CDR3 is given with its conserved first and last residue. The D gene is left open where the match is weak. Size is stated for part of the rows, as once, few or many counts, or as a class when the clone is expanded.

J | size | D | V | DNA | CDR3
TRBJ1-5 | few | - | TRBV5-1 | TGCGCCAGCAGCTTAGGACAGACTAGCAATCAGCCCCAGCATTTT | CASSLGQTSNQPQHF
TRBJ2-1 | - | - | TRBV27 | TGTGCCAGCAGTTTATGGGGGCAGGGTGGTACTGAGCAGTTCTTC | CASSLWGQGGTEQFF
TRBJ2-1 | few | TRBD1 | TRBV4-3 | TGCGCCAGCAGCCAAGAGGACAGGGAGTACAATGAGCAGTTCTTC | CASSQEDREYNEQFF
TRBJ2-3 | - | TRBD1 | TRBV10-2 | TGCGCCAGCAGTGATTTGACACCCGGGTGGGACAGGATAGATACGCAGTATTTT | CASSDLTPGWDRIDTQYF
TRBJ1-4 | - | - | TRBV4-1 | TGCGCCAGCAGCCAACGGGTTGCTAATGAAAAACTGTTTTTT | CASSQRVANEKLFF
TRBJ2-5 | - | - | TRBV6-2/TRBV6-3 | TGTGCCAGCAGTTACTCTGAGGGAATAGAGCAGTACTTC | CASSYSEGIEQYF
TRBJ2-1 | few | TRBD1 | TRBV29-1 | TGCAGCTCGCGGACAGGGGGCGCCTACAATGAGCAGTTCTTC | CSSRTGGAYNEQFF
TRBJ2-5 | - | TRBD2 | TRBV7-2 | TGTGCCAGCAGCAAAGTCGAACCAGCGGGGGGTCGCGGAGAGACCCAGTACTTC | CASSKVEPAGGRGETQYF
TRBJ2-1 | - | TRBD2 | TRBV9 | TGTGCCAGCAGCGTCGGGCTAGCGGGGCGGTACAATGAGCAGTTCTTC | CASSVGLAGRYNEQFF
TRBJ2-4 | - | TRBD2 | TRBV28 | TGTGCCAGCAGTCTAGTGGCGGGGGGGGCCAAAAACATTCAGTACTTC | CASSLVAGGAKNIQYF
TRBJ1-4 | - | TRBD1 | TRBV18 | TGTGCCAGCTCACGGGGGACAGCTGCAACTAATGAAAAACTGTTTTTT | CASSRGTAATNEKLFF
TRBJ2-3 | - | - | TRBV27 | TGTGCCAGCAGTTTATGGGGGTTCGGAGATACGCAGTATTTT | CASSLWGFGDTQYF
TRBJ2-5 | few | TRBD1 | TRBV28 | TGTGCCAGCAGTCCGATTCTGGGACAGACCCGTCAGACCCAGTACTTC | CASSPILGQTRQTQYF
TRBJ2-3 | few | TRBD2 | TRBV4-3 | TGCGCCAGCAGCCAACTACTAGCGGGGGGGCCAGGAGATACGCAGTATTTT | CASSQLLAGGPGDTQYF
TRBJ2-5 | - | TRBD1 | TRBV7-6 | TGTGCCAGCAGCTTATTGGGACAGGGCTTCGGTGAGCAGTACTTC | CASSLLGQGFGEQYF
TRBJ2-1 | - | - | TRBV11-2 | TGTGCCAGCACCAACCGGGGGGCCGCCGAGCAGTTCTTC | CASTNRGAAEQFF
TRBJ2-7 | - | - | TRBV6-6 | TGTGTCAGCAGACAAGGCCGCTCCCTCTACGAGCAGTACTTC | CVSRQGRSLYEQYF
TRBJ2-3 | - | - | TRBV28 | TGTGCCAGCAGTTCACAGGGTTTCGCCCCAGATACGCAGTATTTT | CASSSQGFAPDTQYF
TRBJ1-2 | few | TRBD1 | TRBV12-3/TRBV12-4 | TGTGCCAGCAGTACAAACGGACAGGGAGCGGGTGGCTACACCTTC | CASSTNGQGAGGYTF
TRBJ1-1 | - | - | TRBV4-3 | TGCGCCAGCAGCCTGGACAGACGACCGAACACTGAAGCTTTCTTT | CASSLDRRPNTEAFF
TRBJ2-7 | - | - | TRBV28 | TGTGCCAGCAGTCCCCCGGGACACCAACTTCGAAGCTCCTACGAGCAGTACTTC | CASSPPGHQLRSSYEQYF
TRBJ2-3 | few | - | TRBV5-1 | TGCGCCAGCAGCTTGGATGCGCAGAGCGATACGCAGTATTTT | CASSLDAQSDTQYF
TRBJ2-5 | - | TRBD2 | TRBV5-1 | TGCGCCAGCAGCTCTTCCTCTAGCGGGGGGCGAGAGACCCAGTACTTC | CASSSSSSGGRETQYF
TRBJ2-4 | many | - | TRBV29-1 | TGCAGCGTTGAAAACCGGGACATTCAGTACTTC | CSVENRDIQYF
TRBJ2-7 | - | - | TRBV7-2 | TGTGCCAGCGGCCCGGCAGGCCCCTGCGAGCAGTACTTC | CASGPAGPCEQYF
TRBJ2-7 | few | - | TRBV20-1 | TGCAGTGCTAGCCTAGAGACCGAGCAGTACTTC | CSASLETEQYF
TRBJ2-2 | - | - | TRBV12-3/TRBV12-4 | TGTGCCGGACTCGGAGCCGGGGCCGGGGAGCTGTTTTTT | CAGLGAGAGELFF